The T cell receptor beta chain under discussion was sequenced for a study of CD8 T cells in ankylosing spondylitis. Study findings and constraints: Clones linked to disease, bearing a CD8+ phenotype, were relatively rare in peripheral blood. Reports of some motif variants in reactive arthritis synovial fluid and blood predate this one. The authors reported significant enrichment of disease-linked clones in matched ankylosing spondylitis synovial fluid. One TCR beta motif, made up of roughly 8 highly homologous variants, appeared characteristic of ankylosing spondylitis blood.

TCRdb used MiXCR to reprocess the 5' RACE reads, holding one entry per CDR3 protein. The top ten hold about 0.49% of the sample, which has 700,000 to 850,000 distinct CDR3 sequences, about 10% seen once. The CDR3 length is 13 residues. Trimming at V came to 5 bases and at J to 7 bases, leaving 7 bases not matched to a gene. Germline CDR1 is SEHNR and CDR2 is FQNEAQ (reference sequence). Of note for this clonotype: Its antigen remains unidentified.

The specimen sequenced was blood, either unsorted or a sorted T cell fraction (not recorded which). The rearrangement links TRBV7-9 to TRBJ1-1; the match to TRBD1 covers 7 bases. The source of this sequence is a male donor with ankylosing spondylitis. The CDR3 DNA is TGTGCCAGCAGCACCCGGGACAGATATGAAGCTTTCTTT. As protein: CASSTRDRYEAFF.